Listed below are T cell receptor beta chains from one sample, sequenced in a study of blood T cell repertoires in COVID-19. Assay used: immunoSEQ multiplex PCR; TCRdb lists only in-frame clones, some missing. In the table there are about 310,000 clones, approximately 88% of which are singletons. Sequenced input: PBMCs or T cells enriched from blood (not recorded which). These receptors came from a woman between 18 and 30 years old who had recovered from COVID-19. The CDR3 runs from the conserved cysteine through the conserved F or W. Fields, in order: clone size, J gene, D gene, V gene, CDR3 protein, CDR3 DNA. The D gene is left open where the match is weak. Size tells how often a clone was seen (once, few, many) or the class of an expanded clone, and some rows leave it out.

clone_size: once
j_call: TRBJ2-7
d_call: TRBD2
v_call: TRBV6-5
cdr3_aa: CASRAPLAGHYEQYF
cdr3_nt: TGTGCCAGCAGGGCCCCACTAGCGGGGCACTACGAGCAGTACTTC

clone_size: NA
j_call: TRBJ1-2
d_call: NA
v_call: TRBV7-2
cdr3_aa: CASSRGTPANYGYTF
cdr3_nt: TGTGCCAGCAGCAGAGGGACACCTGCTAACTATGGCTACACCTTC

clone_size: NA
j_call: TRBJ1-1
d_call: NA
v_call: TRBV18
cdr3_aa: CASSPDWNTEAFF
cdr3_nt: TGTGCCAGCTCTCCGGACTGGAACACTGAAGCTTTCTTT

clone_size: NA
j_call: TRBJ1-3
d_call: TRBD1
v_call: TRBV18
cdr3_aa: CASSPSSGGSGNTIYF
cdr3_nt: TGTGCCAGCTCACCATCGTCAGGGGGCTCTGGAAACACCATATATTTT

clone_size: once
j_call: TRBJ1-6
d_call: TRBD1
v_call: TRBV2
cdr3_aa: CASSDRGTGSGALHF
cdr3_nt: TGTGCCAGCAGTGATAGGGGGACAGGGAGCGGGGCCCTCCACTTT

clone_size: once
j_call: TRBJ1-1
d_call: NA
v_call: TRBV15
cdr3_aa: CATSRERGNTEAFF
cdr3_nt: TGTGCCACCAGCAGAGAGCGGGGGAACACTGAAGCTTTCTTT

clone_size: NA
j_call: TRBJ1-2
d_call: TRBD1
v_call: TRBV28
cdr3_aa: CASSFDVGQGEGGYTF
cdr3_nt: TGTGCCAGCAGTTTCGACGTCGGACAGGGGGAGGGTGGCTACACCTTC

clone_size: NA
j_call: TRBJ2-2
d_call: NA
v_call: TRBV6-5
cdr3_aa: CASTPLQVSGELFF
cdr3_nt: TGTGCCAGCACCCCCCTTCAGGTCTCCGGGGAGCTGTTTTTT

clone_size: NA
j_call: TRBJ2-7
d_call: NA
v_call: TRBV2
cdr3_aa: CASSDPSGQGPDEQYF
cdr3_nt: TGTGCCAGCAGTGACCCGTCTGGTCAGGGGCCGGACGAGCAGTACTTC

clone_size: NA
j_call: TRBJ2-2
d_call: NA
v_call: TRBV14
cdr3_aa: CASSQEFLSIAAATGELFF
cdr3_nt: TGTGCCAGCAGCCAAGAATTCTTGTCAATTGCAGCGGCGACCGGGGAGCTGTTTTTT

clone_size: NA
j_call: TRBJ2-1
d_call: NA
v_call: TRBV24-1
cdr3_aa: CATSDLQNEQFF
cdr3_nt: TGTGCCACCAGTGATTTGCAGAATGAGCAGTTCTTC

clone_size: NA
j_call: TRBJ1-1
d_call: TRBD1
v_call: TRBV10-3
cdr3_aa: CAISDSDRGEAFF
cdr3_nt: TGTGCCATCAGTGACTCGGACAGGGGTGAAGCTTTCTTT

clone_size: NA
j_call: TRBJ1-3
d_call: NA
v_call: TRBV6-5
cdr3_aa: CASSPREITIYF
cdr3_nt: TGTGCCAGCAGTCCCCGGGAGATCACCATATATTTT

clone_size: NA
j_call: TRBJ2-6
d_call: NA
v_call: TRBV2
cdr3_aa: CASSSGLLSGANVLTF
cdr3_nt: TGTGCCAGCAGTTCGGGACTCCTGTCTGGGGCCAACGTCCTGACTTTC

clone_size: NA
j_call: TRBJ2-7
d_call: TRBD2
v_call: TRBV5-1
cdr3_aa: CASRRAGGYEQYF
cdr3_nt: TGCGCCAGCAGGCGAGCGGGGGGCTACGAGCAGTACTTC

clone_size: NA
j_call: TRBJ1-3
d_call: NA
v_call: TRBV5-1
cdr3_aa: CASSLARSGTTGHIYF
cdr3_nt: TGCGCCAGCAGCTTGGCAAGGTCGGGTACGACCGGACACATATATTTT

clone_size: once
j_call: TRBJ2-7
d_call: TRBD2
v_call: TRBV9
cdr3_aa: CASSETSGGAYEQYF
cdr3_nt: TGTGCCAGCAGCGAAACTAGCGGGGGGGCCTACGAGCAGTACTTC

clone_size: NA
j_call: TRBJ1-5
d_call: TRBD1
v_call: TRBV5-3
cdr3_aa: CARSWGQISNQPQHF
cdr3_nt: TGTGCCAGAAGCTGGGGACAGATTAGCAATCAGCCCCAGCATTTT

clone_size: NA
j_call: TRBJ2-5
d_call: NA
v_call: TRBV5-1
cdr3_aa: CASSLQGQPWETQYF
cdr3_nt: TGCGCCAGCAGCTTGCAAGGACAGCCCTGGGAGACCCAGTACTTC

clone_size: NA
j_call: TRBJ1-5
d_call: NA
v_call: TRBV5-6
cdr3_aa: CASSLDGGSNQPQHF
cdr3_nt: TGTGCCAGCAGCTTGGACGGGGGAAGCAATCAGCCCCAGCATTTT

clone_size: NA
j_call: TRBJ2-7
d_call: TRBD1
v_call: TRBV28
cdr3_aa: CASSTGGYEQYF
cdr3_nt: TGTGCCAGCTCAACAGGGGGCTACGAGCAGTACTTC

clone_size: NA
j_call: TRBJ2-1
d_call: NA
v_call: TRBV5-4
cdr3_aa: CASSWRVGPKGNYNEQFF
cdr3_nt: TGTGCCAGCAGCTGGAGGGTGGGCCCAAAAGGCAATTACAATGAGCAGTTCTTC

clone_size: NA
j_call: TRBJ2-1
d_call: NA
v_call: TRBV9
cdr3_aa: CASSARLQPSVNEQFF
cdr3_nt: TGTGCCAGCAGCGCCCGACTACAACCGAGTGTCAATGAGCAGTTCTTC

clone_size: NA
j_call: TRBJ2-3
d_call: TRBD2
v_call: TRBV27
cdr3_aa: CASSLLLAGGFTDTQYF
cdr3_nt: TGTGCCAGCAGTTTACTCCTAGCGGGGGGGTTCACAGATACGCAGTATTTT

clone_size: NA
j_call: TRBJ2-1
d_call: NA
v_call: TRBV20-1
cdr3_aa: CSASTRTRTYNEQFF
cdr3_nt: TGCAGTGCTAGTACGCGCACTCGCACCTACAATGAGCAGTTCTTC

clone_size: NA
j_call: TRBJ2-1
d_call: NA
v_call: TRBV6-2/TRBV6-3
cdr3_aa: CASSPHRYEQFF
cdr3_nt: TGTGCCAGCAGTCCCCACAGGTATGAGCAGTTCTTC

clone_size: NA
j_call: TRBJ1-2
d_call: TRBD1
v_call: TRBV7-9
cdr3_aa: CASSHPGQGTHGYTF
cdr3_nt: TGTGCCAGCAGCCACCCGGGACAGGGGACCCATGGCTACACCTTC

clone_size: NA
j_call: TRBJ1-2
d_call: NA
v_call: TRBV6-5
cdr3_aa: CASSRTHTNYGYTF
cdr3_nt: TGTGCCAGCAGTAGGACACATACTAACTATGGCTACACCTTC

clone_size: NA
j_call: TRBJ1-1
d_call: TRBD1
v_call: TRBV12-3/TRBV12-4
cdr3_aa: CASTPGGTEAFF
cdr3_nt: TGTGCCAGCACCCCAGGGGGCACTGAAGCTTTCTTT

clone_size: NA
j_call: TRBJ2-3
d_call: TRBD2
v_call: TRBV11-3
cdr3_aa: CASSLLAGDGTDTQYF
cdr3_nt: TGTGCCAGCAGCTTACTAGCGGGAGATGGTACAGATACGCAGTATTTT

clone_size: NA
j_call: TRBJ2-3
d_call: TRBD1
v_call: TRBV5-1
cdr3_aa: CASSLAVRGLSDTQYF
cdr3_nt: TGCGCCAGCAGCTTGGCCGTCAGGGGGTTGTCAGATACGCAGTATTTT

clone_size: NA
j_call: TRBJ1-1
d_call: NA
v_call: TRBV28
cdr3_aa: CASSLVSEAFF
cdr3_nt: TGTGCCAGCAGTTTAGTCTCTGAAGCTTTCTTT

clone_size: NA
j_call: TRBJ1-2
d_call: TRBD1
v_call: TRBV27
cdr3_aa: CASALSGGFFYGYTF
cdr3_nt: TGTGCCAGCGCGCTTTCAGGGGGCTTTTTCTATGGCTACACCTTC

clone_size: NA
j_call: TRBJ1-1
d_call: NA
v_call: TRBV5-1
cdr3_aa: CASTVVGAPAFF
cdr3_nt: TGCGCCAGCACCGTCGTGGGGGCGCCGGCTTTCTTT

clone_size: NA
j_call: TRBJ1-1
d_call: TRBD1
v_call: TRBV28
cdr3_aa: CASSLGQGVYTEAFF
cdr3_nt: TGTGCCAGCAGTTTAGGACAGGGAGTTTACACTGAAGCTTTCTTT

clone_size: NA
j_call: TRBJ2-1
d_call: NA
v_call: TRBV5-1
cdr3_aa: CASSFARERSEQFF
cdr3_nt: TGCGCCAGCAGCTTCGCACGAGAGAGGTCCGAGCAGTTCTTC

clone_size: NA
j_call: TRBJ2-1
d_call: TRBD2
v_call: TRBV2
cdr3_aa: CASSRDLAGGPGEQFF
cdr3_nt: TGTGCCAGCAGTCGAGACCTAGCGGGAGGGCCTGGTGAGCAGTTCTTC

clone_size: NA
j_call: TRBJ2-1
d_call: NA
v_call: TRBV5-4
cdr3_aa: CASGTRVEEEQFF
cdr3_nt: TGTGCCAGCGGTACGCGGGTTGAGGAGGAGCAGTTCTTC

clone_size: NA
j_call: TRBJ2-1
d_call: TRBD1
v_call: TRBV7-3
cdr3_aa: CASSLGTGGLNEQFF
cdr3_nt: TGTGCCAGCAGCTTAGGAACAGGGGGTCTAAATGAGCAGTTCTTC

clone_size: NA
j_call: TRBJ1-2
d_call: NA
v_call: TRBV5-1
cdr3_aa: CASSLGPLGRLGYTF
cdr3_nt: TGCGCCAGCAGCTTGGGACCCCTGGGCCGGCTCGGCTACACCTTC

clone_size: NA
j_call: TRBJ2-7
d_call: TRBD2
v_call: TRBV3-1/TRBV3-2
cdr3_aa: CASSQEGGSYEQYF
cdr3_nt: TGTGCCAGCAGCCAAGAGGGGGGGTCCTACGAGCAGTACTTC

clone_size: once
j_call: TRBJ2-7
d_call: NA
v_call: TRBV19
cdr3_aa: CASSISDSTSYEQYF
cdr3_nt: TGTGCCAGTAGCATCTCCGACAGCACCTCCTACGAGCAGTACTTC

clone_size: NA
j_call: TRBJ2-6
d_call: TRBD2
v_call: TRBV14
cdr3_aa: CASSRRLAGGGSGANVLTF
cdr3_nt: TGTGCCAGCAGCCGCCGACTAGCGGGAGGGGGCTCTGGGGCCAACGTCCTGACTTTC

clone_size: NA
j_call: TRBJ2-1
d_call: NA
v_call: TRBV3-1/TRBV3-2
cdr3_aa: CASSPPGSSYNEQFF
cdr3_nt: TGTGCCAGCAGTCCCCCGGGGAGCTCCTACAATGAGCAGTTCTTC

clone_size: NA
j_call: TRBJ1-4
d_call: NA
v_call: TRBV7-2
cdr3_aa: CASSQERGLGEKLFF
cdr3_nt: TGTGCCAGCAGCCAAGAGAGGGGACTAGGTGAAAAACTGTTTTTT

clone_size: NA
j_call: TRBJ1-4
d_call: NA
v_call: TRBV29-1
cdr3_aa: CSVEDSSEKLFF
cdr3_nt: TGCAGCGTTGAAGATTCGAGCGAAAAACTGTTTTTT

clone_size: NA
j_call: TRBJ2-7
d_call: NA
v_call: TRBV12-3/TRBV12-4
cdr3_aa: CASSQGYEQYF
cdr3_nt: TGTGCCAGCAGTCAGGGATACGAGCAGTACTTC

clone_size: NA
j_call: TRBJ1-3
d_call: NA
v_call: TRBV18
cdr3_aa: CASSPRTDSGDTIYF
cdr3_nt: TGTGCCAGCTCACCCCGGACGGATAGCGGCGACACCATATATTTT

clone_size: NA
j_call: TRBJ2-7
d_call: NA
v_call: TRBV5-1
cdr3_aa: CASSDNYEQYF
cdr3_nt: TGCGCCAGCAGTGACAACTACGAGCAGTACTTC

clone_size: NA
j_call: TRBJ2-2
d_call: NA
v_call: TRBV18
cdr3_aa: CASSLGGYANTGELFF
cdr3_nt: TGTGCCAGCTCACTCGGGGGATACGCGAACACCGGGGAGCTGTTTTTT

clone_size: once
j_call: TRBJ1-5
d_call: NA
v_call: TRBV7-8
cdr3_aa: CASSLTGTQPQHF
cdr3_nt: TGTGCCAGCAGCTTAACAGGGACTCAGCCCCAGCATTTT